Below are 18 T cell receptor beta chains sequenced from a single sample in a study of blood T cell repertoires in COVID-19. The protocol was immunoSEQ multiplex PCR, while the TCRdb copy is restricted to in-frame clones and leaves out a portion. The table shows 200,000 to 250,000 clones, with 84% occurring only once. The source material was peripheral blood. Receptors originate from a woman of 80 years or more with COVID-19, enrolled during active disease.

Note on this clone: Other DNA sequences from this sample encode an identical CDR3 as well. This rearrangement joins TRBV7-9 to TRBJ1-6; TRBD1 matches 8 bases. The CDR3 spans 14 residues. The J segment lost 9 bases and the V segment lost 3 bases, leaving 4 bases of the junction unmatched. The germline CDR1 and CDR2 sequences are SEHNR and FQNEAQ (reference sequence). The CDR3 DNA sequence: TGTGCCAGCAGCTTCGGACAGGGTGGTTCACCCCTCCACTTT. This gives the protein CASSFGQGGSPLHF. The whole variable domain, remainder taken from reference TRBV7-9 and TRBJ1-6, is DTGVSQNPRHKITKRGQNVTFRCDPISEHNRLYWYRQTLGQGPEFLTYFQNEAQLEKSRLLSDRFSAERPKGSFSTLEIQRTEQGDSAMYLCASSFGQGGSPLHFGNGTRLTVT.

The rearrangement uses TRBV27 and TRBJ1-4, with no clear D. The V end was cut by 5 bases, the J end by 3 bases, with 10 bases between. The CDR3 contains 14 residues. CDR1 is MNHEY and CDR2 is SMNVEV in the germline V gene (reference sequence). The CDR3 DNA sequence: TGTGCCAGCAGTCGGACTCAGGCTAATGAAAAACTGTTTTTT. This sequence encodes CASSRTQANEKLFF.

This clone was observed a single time. For the CDR3, the DNA is TGTGCCAGCAGTGAAGCACCAGTTAACTATGGCTACACCTTC. Amino acid sequence: CASSEAPVNYGYTF. This chain links TRBV6-1 with TRBJ1-2, with D hard to call. Per germline, CDR1 MNHNS and CDR2 SASEGT. The CDR3 sequence is 14 residues long. Trimming took off 0 bases at V and 1 base at J, with 6 bases between the two ends.

This clone was recorded a few times. This chain uses TRBV5-1 with TRBJ1-2, with a possible D match to TRBD1 (5 bases). Per germline, CDR1 SGHRS and CDR2 YFSETQ. V dropped 0 bases and J dropped 4 bases, with 13 bases sitting between them. The CDR3 is made up of 15 amino acids. The CDR3 loop is CASSLEGRALYGYTF. The CDR3 bases are TGCGCCAGCAGCTTGGAAGGCAGGGCACTCTATGGCTACACCTTC.

The rearrangement joins TRBV6-6 to TRBJ1-5, with TRBD1 matching 10 bases. The CDR3 loop spans 14 amino acids. Germline CDR1 MNHNY, CDR2 SVGAGI (reference sequence). The V gene end was trimmed by 7 bases and the J gene end by 6 bases; junction bases not matched to a gene: 6. The CDR3 region is CASTSGQGRQPQHF. The CDR3 nucleotides are TGTGCCAGCACCTCGGGACAGGGGCGTCAGCCCCAGCATTTT.

This chain links TRBV5-1 with TRBJ2-3; no clear D gene. Germline V CDR1 and CDR2: SGHRS, YFSETQ. V was cut by 2 bases and J by 4 bases, with 14 bases left in between. This CDR3 comprises 15 residues. CDR3 nucleotides: TGCGCCAGCAGCTTAATTAAAGCCTCCCCAGATACGCAGTATTTT. As protein: CASSLIKASPDTQYF.

The rearrangement links TRBV5-1 to TRBJ2-7; 8 bases fit TRBD2. The germline V gene has CDR1 SGHRS and CDR2 YFSETQ. This CDR3 is built from 17 residues. The junction had 14 bases not matched to a gene; V was cut back by 5 bases and J by 1 base. The DNA of the CDR3 is TGCGCCAGCAGTTCGGGGAGCGGGGGTTCGGCGTCCTACGAGCAGTACTTC. Residues: CASSSGSGGSASYEQYF.

This chain uses TRBV2 with TRBJ1-2; 7 bases map to TRBD1. V gave up 7 bases and J gave up 6 bases; unmatched junction bases: 11. Germline V lookup: CDR1 SNHLY, CDR2 FYNNEI. This CDR3 region has 14 residues. CDR3 loop: CASKLGTAAHGYTF. For the CDR3, the DNA is TGTGCCAGCAAGCTAGGGACAGCAGCGCATGGCTACACCTTC. Supplemented by reference TRBV2 and TRBJ1-2, the full variable domain reads EPEVTQTPSHQVTQMGQEVILRCVPISNHLYFYWYRQILGQKVEFLVSFYNNEISEKSEIFDDQFSVERPDGSNFTLKIRSTKLEDSAMYFCASKLGTAAHGYTFGSGTRLTVV.

The gene calls are TRBV6-5 and TRBJ1-2; the match to TRBD1 covers 10 bases. Trimming cost V 6 bases and J 10 bases; bases outside gene matches: 8. Per the germline V gene, CDR1 is MNHEY and CDR2 is SVGAGI. The CDR3 spans 13 residues. The CDR3 region has the DNA TGTGCCAGCAGGAATTCGGGACAGGGGAACTACACCTTC. Amino acids: CASRNSGQGNYTF.

This chain links TRBV9 with TRBJ1-3, with TRBD1 matching 7 bases. The V gene end was trimmed by 5 bases and the J gene end by 0 bases; junction bases not matched to a gene: 5. CDR3 length: 15 amino acids. CDR1 SGDLS and CDR2 YYNGEE come from the germline V gene. The CDR3 reads CASSQGGFSGNTIYF. CDR3 in DNA: TGTGCCAGCAGTCAGGGGGGCTTCTCTGGAAACACCATATATTTT.

This chain uses TRBV9 with TRBJ2-1; 9 nucleotides align to TRBD2. The CDR3 spans 15 residues. Germline trimming cut 0 bases from V and 8 bases from J; bases unmatched to any gene: 6. The germline V gene encodes CDR1 SGDLS and CDR2 YYNGEE. The CDR3 DNA reads TGTGCCAGCAGCGTAGAGCCTAGCGGGACCGATGAGCAGTTCTTC. It codes for CASSVEPSGTDEQFF.

The chain carries TRBV6-5 and TRBJ1-1; TRBD1 is a possible D gene (6 bases). The V end lost 0 bases, the J end lost 11 bases, and 10 bases lay between the germline ends. This CDR3 contains 12 residues. Germline CDR1 MNHEY, CDR2 SVGAGI. Here the CDR3 DNA reads TGTGCCAGCAGTTACTCCAGGGGTTCGGCTTTCTTT. Amino acid sequence: CASSYSRGSAFF.

The chain links TRBV4-2 to TRBJ2-7; 8 bases line up with TRBD1. Trimming took 2 bases from V and 1 from J; bases not matched to a gene: 7. In germline, CDR1 is LGHNA, CDR2 YNFKEQ. The length of the CDR3 is 16 residues. DNA of the CDR3: TGTGCCAGCAGCCAATCTCCCGGGACAGGATCCTACGAGCAGTACTTC. This codes for CASSQSPGTGSYEQYF.

This rearrangement joins TRBV7-2 to TRBJ2-1; 14 bases match TRBD2. V lost 10 bases, J lost 10 bases, and 9 bases stayed unmatched. The CDR3 loop spans 14 amino acids. CDR1 SGHTA and CDR2 FQGNSA come from the germline V gene. The CDR3 DNA reads TGTGCCACCGAATTGACTAGCGGGAGGGAAGAGCAGTTCTTC. Protein: CATELTSGREEQFF. Filled out from reference TRBV7-2 and TRBJ2-1, the complete variable domain reads GAGVSQSPSNKVTEKGKDVELRCDPISGHTALYWYRQSLGQGLEFLIYFQGNSAPDKSGLPSDRFSAERTGGSVSTLTIQRTQQEDSAVYLCATELTSGREEQFFGPGTRLTVL.

The CDR3 reads CSVVLPRGYTF. CDR3 coding DNA: TGCAGTGTCGTCCTCCCTCGGGGCTACACCTTC. V and J are TRBV20-1 and TRBJ1-2; the D is unclear. This CDR3 region has 11 residues. Germline V gene sequence: CDR1 DFQATT, CDR2 SNEGSKA (reference sequence). V was clipped by 7 bases and J by 8 bases, with 14 bases between them.

The chain has TRBV5-1 and TRBJ1-1; D is uncertain. From germline, CDR1 is SGHRS and CDR2 YFSETQ. CDR3 length equals 14 residues. Deletions cut 5 bases from V and 2 bases from J, with 13 bases between. In DNA form, the CDR3 reads TGCGCCAGCAGGCGGGAGCGGGTTAACACTGAAGCTTTCTTT. This encodes CASRRERVNTEAFF. The whole variable domain, remainder taken from reference TRBV5-1 and TRBJ1-1, is KAGVTQTPRYLIKTRGQQVTLSCSPISGHRSVSWYQQTPGQGLQFLFEYFSETQRNKGNFPGRFSGRQFSNSRSEMNVSTLELGDSALYLCASRRERVNTEAFFGQGTRLTVV.

The V and J genes are TRBV12-3 or TRBV12-4 and TRBJ2-7, with a weak D call TRBD2 (6 bases). This CDR3 is built from 13 residues. Trimming took off 2 bases at V and 5 bases at J, with 10 bases between the two ends. The CDR3 protein is CASSLREFHEQYF. CDR3 DNA sequence: TGTGCCAGCAGTTTACGGGAGTTCCACGAGCAGTACTTC.

V usage is TRBV27 and J usage is TRBJ1-1; TRBD1 matches 8 bases. Per germline, CDR1 MNHEY and CDR2 SMNVEV (reference sequence). This CDR3 is 13 amino acids long. V trimming: 6 bases; J trimming: 1 base; junction bases outside the gene matches: 1. This chain's CDR3 is CASRTGANTEAFF. The CDR3 bases are TGTGCCAGCAGGACAGGGGCGAACACTGAAGCTTTCTTT.